The 5 T cell receptor beta chains below all came from one sample that was sequenced in a study of T cell responses to AZD1222 COVID-19 vaccine. Clones were sequenced by immunoSEQ multiplex PCR, and TCRdb holds only the in-frame ones, with some missing. There are more than 100,000 clones in the sample; roughly nine tenths occur only once, and approximately 1.5% lies in the top ten. The sample in question was peripheral blood, obtained on day 0 of AZD1222 vaccination. The receptor source for this set is an adult in good health.

This clone was detected only a few times. The chain recombines TRBV7-9 with TRBJ1-1, with TRBD1 matching over 7 bases. Losses at the gene ends were 8 bases for V and 6 bases for J; bases not matched to a gene: 15. CDR3 length equals 15 residues. The germline gives CDR1 SEHNR, CDR2 FQNEAQ (reference sequence). The CDR3 DNA sequence: TGTGCCAGCGCGAGACAGGGAGCTCCGAATGCTGAAGCTTTCTTT. It yields the protein CASARQGAPNAEAFF.

The chain links TRBV30 to TRBJ1-1; D is unresolved. Trimming shortened V by 3 bases and J by 4 bases, and 6 bases separated the two germline ends. The CDR3 runs to 11 residues. The V gene's germline CDR1 is GTSNPN and CDR2 SVGIG (reference sequence). CDR3 DNA: TGTGCCTGGAGACAGATCACTGAAGCTTTCTTT. Translation gives CAWRQITEAFF.

This clone has just a few counts. The CDR3 region is CASSDGGTGSQQYF. The CDR3 nucleotides read TGTGCCAGCAGCGACGGGGGGACAGGTTCCCAGCAGTACTTC. This sequence joins TRBV6-5 and TRBJ2-7; D possibly corresponds to TRBD1 (8 bases). Germline CDR1 reads MNHEY; CDR2 reads SVGAGI. This CDR3 spans 14 amino acids. The V and J ends lost 6 bases and 8 bases respectively, with 20 bases between them.

The chain couples TRBV6-1 to TRBJ1-5; unclear D gene. Trimming stripped 3 bases from V and 2 bases from J, with 11 bases between. There are 15 residues in the CDR3. CDR1 is MNHNS, CDR2 SASEGT, per germline. The CDR3 protein is CASSDDLSGNQPQHF. The CDR3 DNA is TGTGCCAGCAGTGACGACCTAAGCGGCAATCAGCCCCAGCATTTT.

The chain carries TRBV4-1 and TRBJ2-1; no clear D. Germline values: CDR1 MGHRA, CDR2 YSYEKL. Trimming removed 0 bases from V and 5 bases from J, with 11 bases in between. This CDR3 is built from 15 residues. Here the CDR3 DNA reads TGCGCCAGCAGCCAAGAGAGGTCCTTGAACAATGAGCAGTTCTTC. Translation gives CASSQERSLNNEQFF.